These T cell receptor beta chains were read from a single sample in a study of CD8 T cells in Susac syndrome. Via MiXCR, TCRdb re-called the immunoSEQ multiplex PCR reads, giving one row per CDR3 protein. Of roughly 120,000 distinct CDR3 sequences listed, approximately 96% were seen once; the top ten hold over 0.07%. The specimen sequenced was CD4+ T cells from PBMCs. These receptors all stem from a human donor in good health. CDR3s include the opening cysteine and the closing phenylalanine or tryptophan. D genes are given only for firm matches. Clone size is given for some rows only: seen once, a few or many times, or a class if the clone is expanded.

clone size | J gene | V gene | CDR3 length | D gene | CDR3 protein | CDR3 DNA
- | TRBJ2-7 | TRBV3-1 | 13 | - | CASSQGKSYEQYF | TGTGCCAGCAGCCAAGGGAAGTCCTACGAGCAGTACTTC
- | TRBJ2-1 | TRBV30 | 14 | - | CAWKFSSENNEQFF | TGTGCCTGGAAGTTTTCTAGCGAAAACAATGAGCAGTTCTTC
- | TRBJ2-7 | TRBV30 | 15 | - | CAWSRGVTGTYEQYF | TGTGCCTGGAGTCGCGGGGTGACAGGGACCTACGAGCAGTACTTC
- | TRBJ2-7 | TRBV7-9 | 14 | TRBD2 | CASSFGTSGGEQYF | TGTGCCAGCAGCTTCGGGACTAGCGGTGGTGAGCAGTACTTC
- | TRBJ1-2 | TRBV7-6 | 12 | TRBD1 | CASSSGTGKGTF | TGTGCCAGCAGCTCCGGGACAGGGAAGGGCACCTTC
- | TRBJ2-3 | TRBV2 | 14 | TRBD2 | CASSATSGTDTQYF | TGTGCCAGCAGTGCTACTAGCGGCACAGATACGCAGTATTTT
- | TRBJ2-2 | TRBV7-9 | 16 | TRBD2 | CASSLTSGRARGELFF | TGTGCCAGCAGCTTGACTAGCGGGAGGGCCCGCGGGGAGCTGTTTTTT
- | TRBJ1-6 | TRBV7-9 | 11 | - | CASSLQGPLHF | TGTGCCAGCAGCTTACAAGGACCCCTCCACTTT
- | TRBJ2-2 | TRBV30 | 15 | - | CAWRRLGPKAGELFF | TGTGCCTGGAGGAGACTAGGCCCGAAGGCCGGGGAGCTGTTTTTT
- | TRBJ2-1 | TRBV6-2/TRBV6-3 | 12 | - | CASSYHPPEQFF | TGTGCCAGCAGTTATCATCCCCCTGAGCAGTTCTTC
- | TRBJ1-2 | TRBV6-5 | 15 | - | CASSYREGVDYGYTF | TGTGCCAGCAGTTACCGAGAAGGAGTGGACTATGGCTACACCTTC
- | TRBJ2-1 | TRBV5-1 | 14 | TRBD1 | CASSRGQGSNEQFF | TGCGCCAGCAGCCGGGGACAGGGGTCCAATGAGCAGTTCTTC
once | TRBJ2-2 | TRBV7-8 | 12 | - | CASSWLTGELFF | TGTGCCAGCAGCTGGTTGACCGGGGAGCTGTTTTTT
- | TRBJ2-3 | TRBV27 | 15 | TRBD2 | CASSTRGGRGDTQYF | TGTGCCAGCAGTACTCGCGGGGGGCGGGGAGATACGCAGTATTTT
- | TRBJ2-1 | TRBV30 | 15 | - | CAWTRAWGLHNEQFF | TGTGCCTGGACCCGCGCTTGGGGCCTCCATAATGAGCAGTTCTTC
- | TRBJ1-1 | TRBV12-3/TRBV12-4 | 14 | - | CASSLRHQNTEVFF | TGTGCCAGCAGTTTAAGGCACCAGAACACTGAAGTTTTCTTT
- | TRBJ2-7 | TRBV7-2 | 13 | - | CASSLGQSREQYF | TGTGCCAGCAGCTTAGGACAAAGCCGCGAGCAGTACTTC
- | TRBJ1-3 | TRBV10-3 | 15 | - | CAISRESGLRNTIYF | TGTGCCATCAGTCGAGAATCGGGGCTCAGAAACACCATATATTTT
- | TRBJ1-1 | TRBV19 | 15 | - | CASSIPGQGNTEAFF | TGTGCCAGTAGTATCCCGGGACAAGGCAACACTGAAGCTTTCTTT
- | TRBJ1-2 | TRBV2 | 14 | - | CASSESQGLNGYTF | TGTGCCAGCAGTGAGAGTCAGGGGCTGAATGGCTACACCTTC
- | TRBJ2-5 | TRBV6-2/TRBV6-3 | 14 | TRBD1 | CASRLGQGMETQYF | TGTGCCAGCAGGCTGGGACAGGGGATGGAGACCCAGTACTTC
once | TRBJ2-3 | TRBV6-1 | 16 | - | CASSELERIYTDTQYF | TGTGCCAGCAGTGAGCTGGAGCGGATATACACAGATACGCAGTATTTT
- | TRBJ1-2 | TRBV2 | 14 | - | CASRSGPSGYGYTF | TGTGCCAGCAGATCAGGGCCTTCCGGCTATGGCTACACCTTC
- | TRBJ2-7 | TRBV7-9 | 15 | TRBD1 | CASRPGTGGFYEQYF | TGTGCCAGCAGGCCCGGGACAGGGGGCTTCTACGAGCAGTACTTC
- | TRBJ2-1 | TRBV7-9 | 15 | - | CASSQTQGGRNEQFF | TGTGCCAGCAGCCAGACACAGGGGGGGCGCAATGAGCAGTTCTTC
- | TRBJ2-3 | TRBV29-1 | 14 | - | CSVGLVVRADTQYF | TGCAGCGTGGGTCTAGTAGTTCGTGCAGATACGCAGTATTTT
- | TRBJ2-3 | TRBV3-1 | 16 | - | CASSQSSYVSTDTQYF | TGTGCCAGCAGCCAATCTAGTTACGTTAGCACAGATACGCAGTATTTT
- | TRBJ2-7 | TRBV10-3 | 13 | - | CATALQDSYEQYF | TGTGCCACCGCGTTACAGGACTCCTACGAGCAGTACTTC
- | TRBJ1-2 | TRBV5-1 | 13 | - | CASSSTDNYGYTF | TGCGCCAGCAGCTCGACAGATAACTATGGCTACACCTTC
- | TRBJ2-1 | TRBV9 | 14 | - | CASSVGAGYNEQFF | TGTGCCAGCAGCGTAGGGGCCGGCTACAATGAGCAGTTCTTC
- | TRBJ2-2 | TRBV5-6 | 18 | - | CASSLGMAGSANTGELFF | TGTGCCAGCAGCTTGGGAATGGCGGGGTCGGCGAACACCGGGGAGCTGTTTTTT
- | TRBJ2-7 | TRBV25-1 | 16 | TRBD1 | CASSEWGQGTPYEQYF | TGTGCCAGCAGTGAATGGGGACAGGGAACCCCCTACGAGCAGTACTTC
once | TRBJ1-1 | TRBV23-1 | 13 | TRBD1 | CASRQGSGTEAFF | TGCGCCAGCAGACAGGGGAGTGGCACTGAAGCTTTCTTT
- | TRBJ2-5 | TRBV21-1 | 15 | - | CASSLPSRSQETQYF | TGTGCCAGCAGCCTTCCCTCGCGGAGCCAAGAGACCCAGTACTTC
- | TRBJ2-1 | TRBV7-8 | 17 | - | CASSQRLQGQRYNEQFF | TGTGCCAGCAGCCAAAGGTTGCAGGGGCAAAGGTACAATGAGCAGTTCTTC
once | TRBJ1-2 | TRBV10-3 | 14 | - | CAIISEVRSYGYTF | TGTGCCATCATTTCGGAGGTTCGGTCATATGGCTACACCTTC
- | TRBJ2-1 | TRBV20-1 | 12 | - | CSATGLNNEQFF | TGCAGTGCAACGGGACTGAACAATGAGCAGTTCTTC
- | TRBJ2-5 | TRBV14 | 14 | - | CASSQVIGGETQYF | TGTGCCAGCAGCCAAGTAATCGGTGGGGAGACCCAGTACTTC
- | TRBJ2-5 | TRBV20-1 | 11 | - | CSVQGSETQYF | TGCAGTGTCCAGGGGTCAGAGACCCAGTACTTC
- | TRBJ2-1 | TRBV3-1 | 16 | TRBD2 | CASSRMGTSGRGEQFF | TGTGCCAGCAGCCGCATGGGGACTAGCGGGAGGGGTGAGCAGTTCTTC
- | TRBJ2-2 | TRBV30 | 16 | - | CATTGTQRPNTGELFF | TGTGCCACGACCGGGACCCAGAGGCCCAACACCGGGGAGCTGTTTTTT
- | TRBJ2-3 | TRBV20-1 | 14 | TRBD2 | CSARGREGPDTQYF | TGCAGTGCTAGAGGGCGGGAGGGCCCAGATACGCAGTATTTT
few | TRBJ2-5 | TRBV12-3/TRBV12-4 | 11 | - | CASSLIETQYF | TGTGCCAGCAGTTTAATCGAGACCCAGTACTTC
- | TRBJ2-5 | TRBV20-1 | 18 | - | CSAREVILADRTKETQYF | TGCAGTGCTAGAGAAGTAATTCTAGCGGACAGAACGAAAGAGACCCAGTACTTC
- | TRBJ2-5 | TRBV7-2 | 14 | - | CASSFRQRQETQYF | TGTGCCAGCAGCTTCCGCCAGCGGCAAGAGACCCAGTACTTC
- | TRBJ2-1 | TRBV6-5 | 18 | TRBD2 | CASSSLGLAGGSDFRQFF | TGTGCCAGCAGTTCCCTGGGACTAGCGGGAGGGTCAGACTTCCGGCAGTTCTTC
- | TRBJ2-3 | TRBV20-1 | 14 | TRBD2 | CSAPGTSGLDTQYF | TGCAGTGCTCCCGGGACTAGCGGACTAGATACGCAGTATTTT
- | TRBJ1-2 | TRBV2 | 14 | TRBD1 | CASSEGTAIYGYTF | TGTGCCAGCAGTGAGGGGACAGCGATCTATGGCTACACCTTC
- | TRBJ2-5 | TRBV20-1 | 13 | TRBD2 | CSASSGSLETQYF | TGCAGTGCTTCTAGCGGGAGCCTGGAGACCCAGTACTTC
- | TRBJ1-1 | TRBV5-1 | 15 | - | CASTASVSMNTEAFF | TGCGCCAGCACCGCGAGTGTTTCAATGAACACTGAAGCTTTCTTT
- | TRBJ2-7 | TRBV20-1 | 13 | - | CSARPGLSYEQYF | TGCAGTGCCCGACCGGGCCTCTCCTACGAGCAGTACTTC
- | TRBJ1-5 | TRBV7-2 | 15 | - | CASSLAGTPQGPQHF | TGTGCCAGCAGCTTAGCGGGCACCCCCCAGGGGCCCCAGCATTTT
- | TRBJ1-5 | TRBV20-1 | 14 | - | CSARGGASNQPQHF | TGCAGTGCCCGCGGGGGGGCAAGCAATCAGCCCCAGCATTTT